This entry is about one T cell receptor (beta chain). This clonotype was counted a single time. Its antigen is unknown. Per-nucleotide qualities are absent, and no much larger clonotype sits a single base away. One read alone is weak evidence. The sample comes from a study of human T cells and chemical hapten exposure (dated by TCRdb to the early 2020s). A note on the overall study: For sensitization, 2% DPC in acetone was applied to a roughly 2 cm by roughly 2 cm area of upper inner arm skin. Patients additionally received weekly therapeutic DPC doses to the scalp throughout the approximately 25-week study period. Patch tests used Finn chambers with 0.01% DPC on the upper back, scored after 6 days by International Contact Dermatitis Research Group standards. The mostly female patient cohort included alopecia areata with under or over 50% scalp involvement, alopecia totalis and alopecia universalis. Libraries were pooled for sequencing, and variation in per-sample TCR yields was attributed mainly to small differences in library volumes within the pool. This study followed changes in the peripheral blood TCR repertoire in vivo during primary and secondary sensitization of alopecia patients to the hapten diphenylcyclopropenone (DPC). Blood samples were taken from patients before sensitization (week 0) and at 2, 6 and about 24 weeks after DPC sensitization. Under 30 alopecia patients gave blood for TCR sequencing at one to four time points (pre-sensitization, 2, 6 and 24 weeks).

Read against the paper, the sample's time point label means: patch test 3, about 24 weeks after DPC sensitization. The treatment or condition label corresponds to: therapeutic diphenylcyclopropenone sensitization with weekly scalp DPC. At every patch-test visit, the blood draw took place before the patch test was put on. Patients were considered eligible if aged 18 to 70, diagnosed with alopecia and deemed suitable for DPC therapy, and patients were excluded if pregnant. Unfractionated whole blood was collected in Tempus Blood RNA tubes, and total RNA was extracted from that blood. Library method: RACE. TCRdb lists the instrument as NextSeq 500. During library preparation, unique molecular identifiers were attached to individual cDNA molecules so that TCRs could be counted quantitatively and reproducibly. Each blood RNA sample was used to sequence both TCR alpha and TCR beta chains. Per the authors' processing: A median of around 100,000 TCRs per sample was observed, with a range of roughly 23,224 to 750,000. V, J and CDR3 annotation of the TCR reads was performed with the Decombinator software suite. Every sample was subsampled to the same number of TCRs (28,000) for the PS versus PT1 abundance plots. Expanded TCRs were defined as absent before sensitization and observed at least eight times at the 2-week time point. In-frame beta chains were kept once TCRdb had trimmed the public reads at Q25 with fastp and called clones with MiXCR. Rows matching on CDR3 protein sequence are summarized as one entry with the most common DNA and genes. V and J calls and clone size were set by TCRdb, not the authors. Across this sample there are some 62,000 distinct CDR3 sequences, with approximately 11% seen only once. Of the sample, roughly 2% falls within the top ten clones.

The germline V gene (reference sequence) sets CDR1 to DFQATT and CDR2 to SNEGSKA. Measured from the cysteine to the phenylalanine, the CDR3 is 15 residues long. Of the read, only the CDR3 DNA is kept; its 45 bases are in frame from base 1. V is cut back by 0 bases and J by 9 bases, with 7 bases in the junction unmatched. Study-level results and caveats: Repeated subsampling changed both the strength of the expansion versus patch-test correlation and the threshold at which the correlation became significant. Patch test score correlated positively with the number of PT1 expanded TCRs, reaching significance at thresholds 8, 16 and 32 but not at 4. The number of TCRs above 1 in 1000 frequency did not change with DPC sensitization; there was no evidence of global repertoire structure alterations. Because all patients had alopecia, a presumed autoimmune disease, the immune response of the patients might differ from that of healthy individuals. Compared with pre-sensitization or healthy control sets, expanded TCRs formed significantly more large CDR3 similarity clusters, which is consistent with antigen-driven responses.

The receptor was isolated from a woman aged 30 to 39 with alopecia areata. Some clones in this sample may be carry-over from other donors' samples. Recombination connected TRBV20-1 to TRBJ2-1; TRBD2 aligns with 11 central bases. Source: whole blood, taken in connection with sensitization to the hapten diphenylcyclopropenone (DPC). The nucleotide sequence is TGCAGTGCTAGAGAACCGGGACTAGCGGACTCTGAGCAGTTCTTC. It is translated as CSAREPGLADSEQFF.